This record concerns one T cell receptor beta chain sequence. Its target is not known. Profiling relied on immunoSEQ multiplex PCR, and the TCRdb table lists in-frame clones only, not all of them. The top ten hold under 5% of the sample, which has around 26,000 clones, around 94% seen once. The data originate from a study of PD-1 blockade in classical Hodgkin lymphoma. Broader study findings: The repertoire differences lack a defined cause, possibly disease activity or prior therapy.

As to time point: newly diagnosed, previously untreated cHL patient sample. V lost 0 bases and J lost 7; bases outside the gene matches: 5. This CDR3 spans 15 amino acids. Germline V gene lookup returns CDR1 LGHNA and CDR2 YSLEER. V usage is TRBV4-3 and J usage is TRBJ1-4; the match to TRBD1 covers 7 bases. What was sequenced was peripheral blood mononuclear cells (PBMCs). The source of this sequence is a human donor with classical Hodgkin lymphoma. CDR3 amino acids: CASSQERGHSEKLFF. The DNA for the CDR3 is TGCGCCAGCAGCCAAGAGAGGGGGCATAGTGAAAAACTGTTTTTT.